The clone carrying this T cell receptor (beta chain) was counted ten times or more. The CDR3 spans 15 residues. Germline assignment: CDR1 SNHLY and CDR2 FYNNEI. V lost 4 bases to trimming and J lost 0 bases; unmatched junction nucleotides: 3. Noted time point: patch test 3, about 24 weeks after DPC sensitization. Treatment defined: therapeutic diphenylcyclopropenone sensitization with weekly scalp DPC. The authors extracted total RNA from unfractionated whole blood. This sample was included in a study of human T cells and chemical hapten exposure. Turning to the study itself: 0.01% DPC was applied to the upper back in patch tests, which were read at 6 days.

TCRdb passed the RACE reads through MiXCR, listing each CDR3 protein once. The data show some 38,000 distinct CDR3 sequences, roughly 9.5% seen once. The clonotype comes from a man in his fifties with alopecia areata. Some clones in this sample may be carry-over from other donors' samples. The chain has TRBV2 and TRBJ1-2, with TRBD1 matching 9 bases. Sequenced here: whole blood, sampled in connection with sensitization to the hapten diphenylcyclopropenone (DPC). CDR3 region: CASSADRGANYGYTF. Here the CDR3 DNA reads TGTGCCAGCAGTGCGGACAGGGGAGCTAACTATGGCTACACCTTC.